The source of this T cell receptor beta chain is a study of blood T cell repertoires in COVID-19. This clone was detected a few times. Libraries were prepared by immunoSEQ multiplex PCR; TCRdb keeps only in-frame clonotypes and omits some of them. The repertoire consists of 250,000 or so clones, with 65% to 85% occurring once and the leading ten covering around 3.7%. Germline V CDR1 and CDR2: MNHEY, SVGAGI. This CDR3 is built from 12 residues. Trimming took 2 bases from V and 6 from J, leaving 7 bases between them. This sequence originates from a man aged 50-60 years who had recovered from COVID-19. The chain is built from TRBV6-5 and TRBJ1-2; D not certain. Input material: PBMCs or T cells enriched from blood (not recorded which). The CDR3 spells CASSYGGHGYTF. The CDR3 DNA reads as TGTGCCAGCAGTTACGGAGGTCATGGCTACACCTTC.